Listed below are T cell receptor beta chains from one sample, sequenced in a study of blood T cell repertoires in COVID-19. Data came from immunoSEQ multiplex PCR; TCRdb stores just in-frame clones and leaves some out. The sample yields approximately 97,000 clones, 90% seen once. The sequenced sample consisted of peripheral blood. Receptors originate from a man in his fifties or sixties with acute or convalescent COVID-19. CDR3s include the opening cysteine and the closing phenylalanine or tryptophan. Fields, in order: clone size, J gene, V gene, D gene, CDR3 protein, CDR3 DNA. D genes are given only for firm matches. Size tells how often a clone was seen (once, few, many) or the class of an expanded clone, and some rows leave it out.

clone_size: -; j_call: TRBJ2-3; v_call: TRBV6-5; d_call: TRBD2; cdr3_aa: CAGRDYTDTQYF; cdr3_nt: TGTGCCGGAAGGGACTACACAGATACGCAGTATTTT
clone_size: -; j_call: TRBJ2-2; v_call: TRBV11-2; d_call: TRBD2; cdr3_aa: CASSLSPSGLTTGELFF; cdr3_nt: TGTGCCAGCAGCTTATCCCCTAGCGGGTTAACCACCGGGGAGCTGTTTTTT
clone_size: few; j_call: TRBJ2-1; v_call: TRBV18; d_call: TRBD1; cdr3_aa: CASSHGTGPNEQFF; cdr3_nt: TGTGCCAGCTCACACGGGACAGGTCCCAATGAGCAGTTCTTC
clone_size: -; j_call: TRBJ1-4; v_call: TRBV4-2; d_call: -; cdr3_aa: CASSQDLASVAGGSNEKLFF; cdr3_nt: TGTGCCAGCAGCCAAGATCTCGCGTCCGTTGCGGGGGGCTCGAATGAAAAACTGTTTTTT
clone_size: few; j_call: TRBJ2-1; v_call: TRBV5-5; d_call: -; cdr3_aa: CASSLFIEQFF; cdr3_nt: TGTGCCAGCAGCTTATTCATTGAGCAGTTCTTC
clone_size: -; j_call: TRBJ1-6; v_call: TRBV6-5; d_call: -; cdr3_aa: CASSYSGRVQLHF; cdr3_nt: TGTGCCAGCAGTTACTCGGGCAGAGTTCAGCTCCACTTT
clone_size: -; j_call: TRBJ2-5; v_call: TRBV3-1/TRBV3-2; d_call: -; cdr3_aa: CASSQDRGWSGETQYF; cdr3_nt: TGTGCCAGCAGCCAAGATCGGGGGTGGAGTGGGGAGACCCAGTACTTC
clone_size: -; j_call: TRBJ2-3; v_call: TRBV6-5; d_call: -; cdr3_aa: CASLPAGKTDTQYF; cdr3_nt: TGTGCCAGCCTCCCCGCGGGGAAGACAGATACGCAGTATTTT
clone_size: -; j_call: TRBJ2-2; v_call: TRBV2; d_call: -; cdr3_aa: CASSARGATIGGTGELFF; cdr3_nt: TGTGCCAGCAGTGCTCGGGGGGCTACGATCGGAGGCACCGGGGAGCTGTTTTTT
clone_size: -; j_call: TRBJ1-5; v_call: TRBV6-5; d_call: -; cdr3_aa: CASSRLDRNQPQHF; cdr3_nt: TGTGCCAGCAGTCGCCTCGACAGGAATCAGCCCCAGCATTTT
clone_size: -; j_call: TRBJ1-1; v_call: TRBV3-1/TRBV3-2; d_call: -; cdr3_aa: CASSQGQSLNTEAFF; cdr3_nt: TGTGCCAGCAGCCAAGGACAGTCGCTGAACACTGAAGCTTTCTTT
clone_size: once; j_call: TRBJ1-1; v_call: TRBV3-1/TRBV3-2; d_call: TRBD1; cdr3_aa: CASSPREGADTEAFF; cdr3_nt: TGTGCCAGCAGCCCTCGTGAGGGGGCAGACACTGAAGCTTTCTTT
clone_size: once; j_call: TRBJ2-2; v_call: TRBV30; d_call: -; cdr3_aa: CAWSASSSGGELFF; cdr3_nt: TGTGCCTGGAGTGCCTCCTCGTCGGGCGGGGAGCTGTTTTTT
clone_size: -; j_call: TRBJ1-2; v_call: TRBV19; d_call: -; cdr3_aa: CASSIPGISYGYTF; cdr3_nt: TGTGCCAGTAGTATCCCAGGTATAAGCTATGGCTACACCTTC
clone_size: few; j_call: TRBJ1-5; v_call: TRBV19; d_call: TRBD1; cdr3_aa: CASSIVGTGEQPQHF; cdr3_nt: TGTGCCAGTAGTATAGTGGGGACAGGGGAACAGCCCCAGCATTTT
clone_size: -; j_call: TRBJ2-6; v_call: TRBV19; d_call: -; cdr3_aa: CASSQDRRSGANVLTF; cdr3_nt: TGTGCCAGTAGTCAGGACAGAAGGAGCGGGGCCAACGTCCTGACTTTC
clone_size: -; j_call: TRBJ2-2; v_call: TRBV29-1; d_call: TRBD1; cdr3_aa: CSVGRQGVFEELFF; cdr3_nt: TGCAGCGTTGGGCGGCAGGGGGTATTCGAGGAGCTGTTTTTT
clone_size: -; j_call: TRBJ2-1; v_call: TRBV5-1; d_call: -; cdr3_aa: CASSLGDRTLYNEQFF; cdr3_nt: TGCGCCAGCAGCTTGGGAGACCGGACATTATACAATGAGCAGTTCTTC
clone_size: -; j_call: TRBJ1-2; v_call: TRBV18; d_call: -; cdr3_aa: CASSPGLLIYGYTF; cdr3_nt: TGTGCCAGCTCACCGGGACTCCTGATCTATGGCTACACCTTC
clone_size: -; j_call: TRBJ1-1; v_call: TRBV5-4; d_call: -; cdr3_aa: CASSLAGRGTEAFF; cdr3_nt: TGTGCCAGCAGCTTGGCGGGGAGGGGCACTGAAGCTTTCTTT
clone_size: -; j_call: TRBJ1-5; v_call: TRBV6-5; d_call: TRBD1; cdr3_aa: CASRPFTGGGQPQHF; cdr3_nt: TGTGCCAGCAGGCCCTTTACAGGGGGGGGTCAGCCCCAGCATTTT
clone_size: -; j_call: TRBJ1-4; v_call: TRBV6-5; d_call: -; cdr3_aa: CASARGGGNEKLFF; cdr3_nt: TGTGCCAGTGCGAGGGGAGGGGGTAATGAAAAACTGTTTTTT
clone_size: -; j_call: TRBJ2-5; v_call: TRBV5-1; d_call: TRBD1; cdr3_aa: CASSSGTGQETQYF; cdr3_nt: TGCGCCAGCAGCTCTGGGACAGGCCAAGAGACCCAGTACTTC
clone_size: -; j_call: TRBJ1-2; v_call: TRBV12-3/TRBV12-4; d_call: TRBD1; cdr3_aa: CASSPTGVGGYTF; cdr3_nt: TGTGCCAGCAGCCCGACAGGGGTCGGCGGCTACACCTTC
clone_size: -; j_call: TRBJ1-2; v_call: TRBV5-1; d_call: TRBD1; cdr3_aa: CASSLAGRTGSYGYTF; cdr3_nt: TGCGCCAGCAGCTTGGCGGGGAGGACAGGAAGCTATGGCTACACCTTC
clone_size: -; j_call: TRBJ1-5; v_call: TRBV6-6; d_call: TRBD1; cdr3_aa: CASRIDRDDQPQHF; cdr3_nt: TGTGCCAGCAGGATAGACAGGGACGACCAGCCCCAGCATTTT
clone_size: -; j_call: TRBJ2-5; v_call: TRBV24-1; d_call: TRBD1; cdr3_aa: CATSAGGAVETQYF; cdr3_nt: TGTGCCACCAGTGCAGGGGGTGCGGTAGAGACCCAGTACTTC
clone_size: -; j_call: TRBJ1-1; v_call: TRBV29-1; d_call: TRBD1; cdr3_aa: CSAGTGGVGTEAFF; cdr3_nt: TGCAGCGCCGGGACAGGGGGTGTGGGCACTGAAGCTTTCTTT
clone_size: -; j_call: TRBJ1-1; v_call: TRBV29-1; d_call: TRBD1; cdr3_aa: CSGQGAYTEAFF; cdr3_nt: TGCAGCGGACAGGGGGCTTACACTGAAGCTTTCTTT
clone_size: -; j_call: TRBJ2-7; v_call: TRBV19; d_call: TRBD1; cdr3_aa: CASSTAFTGAVSSYEQYF; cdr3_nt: TGTGCCAGTAGTACGGCTTTCACAGGGGCGGTAAGCTCCTACGAGCAGTACTTC
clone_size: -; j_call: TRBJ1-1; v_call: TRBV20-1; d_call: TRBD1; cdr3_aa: CSASRSGTGGENTEAFF; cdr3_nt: TGCAGTGCTAGTCGCTCCGGGACAGGGGGCGAGAACACTGAAGCTTTCTTT
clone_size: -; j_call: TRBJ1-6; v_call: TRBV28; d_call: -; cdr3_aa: CASSSTFRDMLSLHF; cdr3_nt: TGTGCCAGCAGCTCAACCTTCCGGGACATGCTTTCCCTCCACTTT
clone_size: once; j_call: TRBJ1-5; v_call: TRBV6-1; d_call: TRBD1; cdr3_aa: CASSDRGQRNQPQHF; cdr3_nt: TGTGCCAGCAGTGATAGGGGGCAAAGAAATCAGCCCCAGCATTTT
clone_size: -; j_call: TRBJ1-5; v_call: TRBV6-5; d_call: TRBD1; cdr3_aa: CASRPGTGNQPQHF; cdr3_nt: TGTGCCAGCCGACCCGGGACAGGGAATCAGCCCCAGCATTTT
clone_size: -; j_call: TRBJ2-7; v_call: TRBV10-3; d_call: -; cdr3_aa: CAISVQGREQYF; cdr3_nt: TGTGCCATCAGTGTTCAGGGGCGCGAGCAGTACTTC
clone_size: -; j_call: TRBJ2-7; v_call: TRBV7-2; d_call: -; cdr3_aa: CASSLALGADSYEQYF; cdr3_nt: TGTGCCAGCAGCTTAGCGTTAGGAGCAGATTCCTACGAGCAGTACTTC
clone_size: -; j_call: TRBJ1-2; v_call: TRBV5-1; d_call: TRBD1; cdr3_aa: CASSLAGTGPYGYTF; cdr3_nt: TGCGCCAGCAGCTTGGCCGGGACAGGACCCTATGGCTACACCTTC